These 11 T cell receptor beta chains were sequenced from one sample in a study of blood T cell repertoires in COVID-19. TCRdb keeps only in-frame clones here, not all; method: immunoSEQ multiplex PCR. The sample yields approximately 61,000 clones, roughly 83% seen once. Source material: peripheral blood. These receptor sequences come from a man aged 50-59 years with COVID-19, enrolled during active disease.

The chain carries TRBV18 and TRBJ1-3, with D perhaps TRBD1 (6 bases). V lost 3 bases and J 3 bases, leaving 12 bases between the germline ends. Germline CDR1 and CDR2: KGHSH and LQKENI. This CDR3 has 15 amino acids. The CDR3, as DNA: TGTGCCAGCTCACCTCTGAAAGGGGGTGGAAACACCATATATTTT. As protein: CASSPLKGGGNTIYF.

The chain is built from TRBV19 and TRBJ2-1; TRBD1 aligns across 7 bases. Germline-derived CDR1 and CDR2 are LNHDA and SQIVND (reference sequence). The CDR3 consists of 12 residues. V was clipped by 8 bases and J by 6 bases; unmatched bases: 4. This CDR3 reads CASRQGSNEQFF. In DNA form, the CDR3 reads TGTGCCAGTCGACAGGGTTCCAATGAGCAGTTCTTC.

The rearrangement uses TRBV5-6 and TRBJ2-5; TRBD1 aligns across 8 bases. CDR1 SGHDT and CDR2 YYEEEE come from the germline V gene. The CDR3 extends over 15 amino acids. The V and J ends lost 0 bases and 5 bases, in that order; junction bases with no gene match: 6. DNA for the CDR3: TGTGCCAGCAGCTTGGGTCCCCGGACAGGGGAGACCCAGTACTTC. It specifies CASSLGPRTGETQYF.

The chain joins TRBV10-3 to TRBJ1-5, with D uncertain. This CDR3 spans 15 amino acids. V was cut by 3 bases and J by 2 bases, with 11 bases left in between. CDR1 and CDR2 from the germline V gene are ENHRY and SYGVKD. The CDR3 sequence: CAISDLGVGNQPQHF. CDR3 in DNA: TGTGCCATCAGTGACTTGGGAGTAGGCAATCAGCCCCAGCATTTT.

The rearrangement joins TRBV7-8 to TRBJ1-5; weak D call: TRBD1 (5 bases). CDR1 and CDR2 from the germline V gene are SGHVS and FQNEAQ. V was shortened by 5 bases and J by 4 bases, with 21 bases between the two germline ends. This CDR3 has 17 residues. The CDR3 protein is CASSPIGGGVGNQPQHF. The CDR3 DNA reads as TGTGCCAGCAGCCCGATCGGGGGAGGTGTGGGGAATCAGCCCCAGCATTTT.

The chain combines TRBV7-2 with TRBJ1-2, with TRBD1 matching 9 bases. There are 14 residues in the CDR3. The J segment lost 8 bases and the V segment lost 3 bases, leaving 7 bases of the junction unmatched. Germline assignment: CDR1 SGHTA and CDR2 FQGNSA. The CDR3 reads CASSLDRGSRGYTF. As DNA, the CDR3 is TGTGCCAGCAGCTTGGACAGGGGCTCTCGGGGCTACACCTTC. Full variable domain (outside the CDR3, taken from reference TRBV7-2 and TRBJ1-2): GAGVSQSPSNKVTEKGKDVELRCDPISGHTALYWYRQSLGQGLEFLIYFQGNSAPDKSGLPSDRFSAERTGGSVSTLTIQRTQQEDSAVYLCASSLDRGSRGYTFGSGTRLTVV.

This clone has more than one count but fewer than ten. The J gene is TRBJ1-1, the V gene TRBV9; no clear D gene. Trimming pared 4 bases from V and 0 bases from J, leaving 7 bases between. Germline V CDR1 and CDR2: SGDLS, YYNGEE. This CDR3 is built from 13 residues. The CDR3 DNA follows: TGTGCCAGCAGCATCACAGTGAACACTGAAGCTTTCTTT. This sequence encodes CASSITVNTEAFF.

There are a few counts of this clone. The genes are TRBV28 and TRBJ1-1; unclear D gene. In germline, CDR1 is MDHEN, CDR2 SYDVKM. Trimming took off 5 bases at V and 7 bases at J, with 14 bases between the two ends. The CDR3 has 13 residues. The CDR3 DNA follows: TGTGCCAGCAGTCCCACAGAGCACAGTGAAGCTTTCTTT. This gives the protein CASSPTEHSEAFF.

The V and J genes are TRBV7-6 and TRBJ2-1; 7 positions match TRBD2. Germline assignment: CDR1 SGHVS and CDR2 FNYEAQ. V gave up 4 bases and J gave up 9 bases; unmatched junction bases: 3. This CDR3 comprises 12 residues. The CDR3 spells CASSSPGGEQFF. The DNA of the CDR3 is TGTGCCAGCAGCTCCCCGGGGGGTGAGCAGTTCTTC. The whole variable domain, filled in from reference TRBV7-6 and TRBJ2-1, reads GAGVSQSPRYKVTKRGQDVALRCDPISGHVSLYWYRQALGQGPEFLTYFNYEAQQDKSGLPNDRFSAERPEGSISTLTIQRTEQRDSAMYRCASSSPGGEQFFGPGTRLTVL.

The J gene is TRBJ1-2, the V gene TRBV18; D is uncertain. V was trimmed by 3 bases and J by 9 bases, leaving 17 bases between them. In germline, CDR1 is KGHSH, CDR2 LQKENI. This CDR3 spans 14 amino acids. The CDR3, as DNA: TGTGCCAGCTCACCCTACGGAGGAGACGGACGCTACACCTTC. This encodes CASSPYGGDGRYTF.

V is TRBV19 and J is TRBJ2-1, with D possibly TRBD2 on 6 matching bases. CDR3 length: 17 residues. Germline V gene sequence: CDR1 LNHDA, CDR2 SQIVND (reference sequence). The V end was cut by 6 bases, the J end by 5 bases, with 23 bases between. The CDR3 DNA is TGTGCCAGTAGAAATCGCGCCCTGGAGGGCCTCAACAATGAGCAGTTCTTC. It encodes CASRNRALEGLNNEQFF.